This T cell receptor beta chain was identified during a study of cytomegalovirus exposure and HLA in healthy donors. Both 60 Vbeta primers and 13 Jbeta primers went into the PCR. The assay was immunoSEQ multiplex PCR, and TCRdb's table has in-frame clones only and misses some. The table includes 150,000 to 200,000 clones, 79% detected once. Healthy bone marrow donors made up the cohort. Germline values: CDR1 SNHLY, CDR2 FYNNEI. Trimming shortened V by 2 bases and J by 0 bases, and 11 bases separated the two germline ends. This CDR3 is built from 15 residues. General study findings and limits: Cytomegalovirus status, reportedly, was diagnosed with high specificity and sensitivity by the classifier. Later, an analysis found that common viral pathogens appeared to be linked with several of the most significant clusters. Among immune exposure information, only CMV serostatus was available.

To note about this clone: What it binds is unknown.

The TCR comes from a woman aged 25 to 45 in good health and CMV-seropositive. V and J are TRBV2 and TRBJ2-7; D is ambiguous. Sequences were obtained from PBMCs. In nucleotides, the CDR3 is TGTGCCAGCAGTGAATCGCCAAACGGCTCCTACGAGCAGTACTTC. This translates into CASSESPNGSYEQYF.